This T cell receptor beta chain was obtained from a study of cytomegalovirus exposure and HLA in healthy donors. Overall study: Tens of millions of unique TCRs, all from HLA-typed donors, were included in an early release of the data. Researchers found that about 82% of 398 genotyped donors fell within the Caucasian-associated ancestry cluster.

PCR used 60 Vbeta primers and 13 Jbeta primers. Profiled with immunoSEQ multiplex PCR; TCRdb holds only in-frame clones, not every one. The profile shows 150,000 or so clones, nearly 10% of them singletons. This clone has a handful of counts. Antigen unknown. Other DNA sequences within the sample encode an identical CDR3. General study points: A previous analysis found most TCR beta V segments productive roughly 90% or roughly 30% of the time.

The V gene end was trimmed by 4 bases and the J gene end by 2 bases; junction bases not matched to a gene: 2. This CDR3 comprises 13 residues. The germline gives CDR1 SQVTM, CDR2 ANQGSEA. Specimen: PBMCs. This receptor was identified in a man in his fifties in good health and CMV-seronegative. The V gene is TRBV29-1, the J gene TRBJ1-2; TRBD1 agrees at 9 bases. This CDR3 is CSVVGQGNYGYTF. CDR3 nucleotides: TGCAGCGTTGTGGGACAGGGCAACTATGGCTACACCTTC.